The 27 T cell receptor beta chains in this list originate from one sample, sequenced in a study of CD8 T cells in ankylosing spondylitis. TCRdb itself ran the 5' RACE reads through MiXCR, one entry per CDR3 protein. Of 250,000 to 350,000 distinct CDR3 sequences detected, under 25% appear once; the ten largest clones hold 3.5% to 4.5%. The specimen was blood, either unsorted or a sorted T cell fraction (not recorded which). The receptor source for this set is a female donor with ankylosing spondylitis or in good health (not recorded which).

This chain connects TRBV29-1 to TRBJ2-7, with D unclear. The CDR3 extends over 11 amino acids. Germline CDR1 reads SQVTM; CDR2 reads ANQGSEA. Trimming pared 6 bases from V and 2 bases from J, leaving 8 bases between. DNA of the CDR3: TGCAGCGTATTTGCCCCCTACGAGCAGTACTTC. Its translation: CSVFAPYEQYF.

The V call is TRBV11-2, the J call TRBJ2-5; 12 bases map to TRBD2. The CDR3 is 19 amino acids. Germline V gene data show CDR1 as SGHAT and CDR2 as FQNNGV. Trimming removed 3 bases from V and 5 bases from J; junction bases left unmatched: 16. The CDR3 region is CASSFTIGLAGISGETQYF. For the CDR3, the DNA is TGTGCCAGCAGCTTTACTATTGGACTAGCGGGAATTTCTGGGGAGACCCAGTACTTC.

Only a few counts were recorded for this clonotype. The chain employs TRBV15 and TRBJ2-1, with D unresolved. Deletions cut 3 bases from V and 2 bases from J, with 17 bases between. Looked up from germline, CDR1 is LNHNV and CDR2 is YYDKDF (reference sequence). This CDR3 spans 17 amino acids. The CDR3 DNA sequence: TGTGCCACCAGCAGGGGGTATAAGCCGGGCACCTACAATGAGCAGTTCTTC. It translates to CATSRGYKPGTYNEQFF.

This clonotype came up a few times. The J gene is TRBJ2-1, the V gene TRBV20-1, with TRBD1 identical over 7 bases. The CDR3 runs to 16 residues. With 5 bases clipped from V and 7 bases from J, the junction kept 17 bases outside the gene matches. The V gene's germline CDR1 is DFQATT and CDR2 SNEGSKA (reference sequence). The CDR3 DNA reads TGCAGTGCTTCCCCCGACAGGGCCATAATGAGGAATGAGCAGTTCTTC. As protein: CSASPDRAIMRNEQFF.

The chain combines TRBV10-3 with TRBJ2-2, with a possible D match to TRBD1 (6 bases). This CDR3 comprises 13 residues. Trimming removed 6 bases at V and 5 bases at J, with 10 bases between. Germline CDR1 reads ENHRY; CDR2 reads SYGVKD. The CDR3: CAIRTGQTGELFF. As DNA, the CDR3 is TGTGCCATCAGGACAGGTCAAACCGGGGAGCTGTTTTTT.

This clonotype appeared a few times. This chain connects TRBV5-1 to TRBJ2-2; a possible D gene is TRBD2 (6 bases). Trimming cost V 4 bases and J 0 bases, with 13 bases left between them. Germline assignment: CDR1 SGHRS and CDR2 YFSETQ. This CDR3 is built from 16 residues. The CDR3 DNA is TGCGCCAGCAGCCAATTAGCGGAAACGAACACCGGGGAGCTGTTTTTT. Translation gives CASSQLAETNTGELFF.

The chain carries TRBV20-1 and TRBJ2-7; a weak D match, TRBD1 (6 bases). Germline-derived CDR1 and CDR2 are DFQATT and SNEGSKA (reference sequence). V was shortened by 0 bases and J by 0 bases, with 12 bases between the two germline ends. The CDR3 totals 15 residues. CDR3 bases: TGCAGTGCTAGAGAAAGGGGACACCCCTCCTACGAGCAGTACTTC. Encoded protein: CSARERGHPSYEQYF.

This clonotype was picked up a small number of times. The chain is built from TRBV3-1 and TRBJ2-1; D unresolved. Trimming removed 3 bases from V and 7 bases from J, with 4 bases in between. The length of the CDR3 is 11 residues. The germline V gene has CDR1 LGHDT and CDR2 YNNKEL (reference sequence). The CDR3 sequence: CASSHQNEQFF. As DNA, the CDR3 is TGTGCCAGCAGCCACCAAAATGAGCAGTTCTTC.

This clonotype was counted at least ten times. The gene calls are TRBV29-1 and TRBJ1-1, with a weak D call TRBD1 (5 bases). Germline V gene sequence: CDR1 SQVTM, CDR2 ANQGSEA. CDR3 length: 11 residues. V lost 6 bases and J 5 bases, leaving 10 bases between the germline ends. The CDR3 region has the DNA TGCAGCGTGGGCAAGGGGACTGAAGCTTTCTTT. This encodes CSVGKGTEAFF.

The chain joins TRBV7-2 to TRBJ2-2; D unclear. Germline V gene sequence: CDR1 SGHTA, CDR2 FQGNSA. Between the trimmed V and J ends, which lost 2 bases and 6 bases, there was a span of 10 bases. The CDR3 sequence is 14 residues long. The CDR3 is CASSLIGRAGELFF. The CDR3 DNA sequence: TGTGCCAGCAGCTTAATCGGCCGTGCCGGGGAGCTGTTTTTT.

The table lists this clonotype with a few counts. The chain carries TRBV7-2 and TRBJ1-1; perhaps TRBD1 as D (5 bases). This CDR3 is built from 16 residues. Germline V gene sequence: CDR1 SGHTA, CDR2 FQGNSA. Trimming cost V 5 bases and J 1 base, with 17 bases left between them. The DNA for the CDR3 is TGTGCCAGCAGCATTCAGGTTGGGGCTGGGAACACTGAAGCTTTCTTT. Translating gives CASSIQVGAGNTEAFF. Using reference TRBV7-2 and TRBJ1-1 for the parts outside the CDR3, the full variable domain is GAGVSQSPSNKVTEKGKDVELRCDPISGHTALYWYRQSLGQGLEFLIYFQGNSAPDKSGLPSDRFSAERTGGSVSTLTIQRTQQEDSAVYLCASSIQVGAGNTEAFFGQGTRLTVV.

This clonotype was detected a few times. The chain has TRBV7-9 and TRBJ2-7; D is unclear. The CDR3 is 12 amino acids. CDR1 is SEHNR and CDR2 is FQNEAQ in the germline V gene (reference sequence). V was trimmed by 3 bases and J by 1 base, leaving 4 bases between them. CDR3 bases: TGTGCCAGCAGCTTTCATTCCTACGAGCAGTACTTC. As protein: CASSFHSYEQYF. The full variable domain, its missing parts supplied by reference TRBV7-9 and TRBJ2-7, is DTGVSQNPRHKITKRGQNVTFRCDPISEHNRLYWYRQTLGQGPEFLTYFQNEAQLEKSRLLSDRFSAERPKGSFSTLEIQRTEQGDSAMYLCASSFHSYEQYFGPGTRLTVT.

This clonotype showed up just a few times. The chain combines TRBV5-4 with TRBJ2-1, with TRBD2 identical over 9 bases. The CDR3 loop spans 16 amino acids. Unmatched junction bases numbered 14, after V lost 4 bases and J lost 9 bases. Germline V gives CDR1 SGHNT, CDR2 YYREEE (reference sequence). CDR3 sequence reads: CASSHLSGSNTGEQFF. For the CDR3, the DNA is TGTGCCAGCAGCCACCTTAGCGGGAGTAATACCGGTGAGCAGTTCTTC.

This clonotype was seen more than once but under ten times. The rearrangement links TRBV20-1 to TRBJ1-5; unclear D gene. V lost 3 bases and J lost 5, with 5 bases in between. This CDR3 region has 11 residues. Germline lookup yields CDR1 DFQATT and CDR2 SNEGSKA (reference sequence). CDR3 sequence: CSASRDQPQHF. The CDR3 region has the DNA TGCAGTGCTAGCCGGGATCAGCCCCAGCATTTT.

In its sample, this clonotype was seen a few times. This chain uses TRBV5-1 with TRBJ1-5; 7 nucleotides agree with TRBD1. Losses at the gene ends were 4 bases for V and 0 bases for J; bases not matched to a gene: 7. Germline lookup yields CDR1 SGHRS and CDR2 YFSETQ. The CDR3 extends over 16 amino acids. The CDR3 sequence is CASSPQGSYSNQPQHF. CDR3 in DNA: TGCGCCAGCAGCCCACAGGGGTCATATAGCAATCAGCCCCAGCATTTT.

The CDR3 DNA follows: TGTGCCAGTAGTATGAGCTCGGTGGCAGGGGGAGATGGCTACACCTTC. It translates to CASSMSSVAGGDGYTF. This rearrangement joins TRBV19 to TRBJ1-2; 7 nucleotides align to TRBD1. CDR3 size: 16 residues. Germline CDR1 reads LNHDA; CDR2 reads SQIVND (reference sequence). V shed 3 bases, J shed 6 bases, and the junction held 13 bases outside the gene matches. The variable domain in full, with the rest retrieved from reference TRBV19 and TRBJ1-2, is DGGITQSPKYLFRKEGQNVTLSCEQNLNHDAMYWYRQDPGQGLRLIYYSQIVNDFQKGDIAEGYSVSREKKESFPLTVTSAQKNPTAFYLCASSMSSVAGGDGYTFGSGTRLTVV.

At least ten counts were recorded for this clonotype. The chain has TRBV20-1 and TRBJ2-7; 10 bases line up with TRBD2. The V gene end was trimmed by 1 base and the J gene end by 12 bases; junction bases not matched to a gene: 12. This CDR3 region has 14 residues. Germline V gives CDR1 DFQATT, CDR2 SNEGSKA (reference sequence). CDR3 amino acids: CSARASASGSILYF. Written as DNA, the CDR3 is TGCAGTGCTAGAGCATCGGCTAGCGGGAGCATACTGTACTTC.

The chain has TRBV6-4 and TRBJ2-3; TRBD2 might be the D (6 bases). This CDR3 has 15 residues. Per germline, CDR1 MRHNA and CDR2 SNTAGT. V was trimmed by 4 bases and J by 3 bases, leaving 14 bases between them. CDR3 bases: TGTGCCAGCAGTGCGACTGGCGGGGCGACAGATACGCAGTATTTT. Protein: CASSATGGATDTQYF.

This clonotype has a count of ten or more. The rearrangement uses TRBV12-3 or TRBV12-4 and TRBJ1-1; TRBD1 aligns across 8 bases. The CDR3 has 14 amino acids. V lost 4 bases and J lost 5; bases outside the gene matches: 6. The CDR3 DNA follows: TGTGCCAGCAGTTCTACCACAGGGGGGACTGAAGCTTTCTTT. Amino acid sequence: CASSSTTGGTEAFF.

This clonotype appeared many times. The chain joins TRBV6-5 to TRBJ1-1; no clear D gene. The germline V gene has CDR1 MNHEY and CDR2 SVGAGI. The CDR3 contains 15 residues. The V and J ends lost 4 bases and 1 base respectively, with 13 bases between them. The CDR3 region has the DNA TGTGCCAGCAGTTCCCCTGGTCAAGGGAACACTGAAGCTTTCTTT. The encoded protein is CASSSPGQGNTEAFF.

The chain employs TRBV18 and TRBJ2-1; 10 bases align to TRBD2. Germline V gene data show CDR1 as KGHSH and CDR2 as LQKENI. This CDR3 region has 21 residues. V shed 2 bases, J shed 5 bases, and the junction held 21 bases outside the gene matches. The CDR3 spells CASSPVRGMPLLAGLNNEQFF. CDR3 nucleotide sequence: TGTGCCAGCTCACCAGTTCGCGGGATGCCTTTACTAGCGGGATTAAACAATGAGCAGTTCTTC.

The sample holds a few counts of this clonotype. The chain combines TRBV20-1 with TRBJ2-7; 8 nucleotides match TRBD1. The CDR3 is 17 residues long. Germline V gene data show CDR1 as DFQATT and CDR2 as SNEGSKA (reference sequence). Unmatched junction bases numbered 13, after V lost 3 bases and J lost 0 bases. CDR3 amino acids: CSASKGQDTGFSYEQYF. As DNA, the CDR3 is TGCAGTGCTAGTAAGGGACAGGATACTGGTTTCTCCTACGAGCAGTACTTC.

This clonotype was detected a few times. The chain has TRBV7-2 and TRBJ2-7; D perhaps matches TRBD1 (5 bases). This CDR3 is built from 15 residues. V was pared by 3 bases and J by 1 base, with 13 bases between. Germline lookup yields CDR1 SGHTA and CDR2 FQGNSA. CDR3 region: CASSFRQGLSYEQYF. The CDR3 nucleotides read TGTGCCAGCAGCTTCAGGCAGGGCCTTTCCTACGAGCAGTACTTC.

This clonotype was recorded a few times. A single base separates this from a much larger clone, so it may be a read error. The J gene is TRBJ2-7, the V gene TRBV7-9; D not resolved. Between the trimmed V and J ends, which lost 2 bases and 5 bases, there was a span of 4 bases. From germline, CDR1 is SEHNR and CDR2 FQNEAQ (reference sequence). This CDR3 is built from 11 residues. The CDR3, as DNA: TGTGCCAGCAGCTTACAGGACGAGCAGTACTTC. This sequence encodes CASSLQDEQYF.

There are a few counts of this clonotype. V usage is TRBV20-1 and J usage is TRBJ2-1; the match to TRBD2 covers 7 bases. V was clipped by 3 bases and J by 3 bases; unmatched bases: 5. CDR3 size: 14 residues. Germline V CDR1 and CDR2: DFQATT, SNEGSKA (reference sequence). The CDR3 coding sequence is TGCAGTGCTAGTGCCGGGAGGCGCTACAATGAGCAGTTCTTC. It codes for CSASAGRRYNEQFF.

The rearrangement links TRBV6-5 to TRBJ2-3; 14 nucleotides match TRBD2. V lost 4 bases to trimming and J lost 6 bases; unmatched junction nucleotides: 12. The CDR3 consists of 18 residues. CDR1 is MNHEY, CDR2 SVGAGI, per germline. CDR3 region: CASSSGLAGGFQRDTQYF. The CDR3 DNA reads as TGTGCCAGCAGTTCAGGACTAGCGGGAGGATTCCAACGGGATACGCAGTATTTT.

The rearrangement links TRBV6-5 to TRBJ2-3; 9 positions match TRBD2. The CDR3 is 16 residues long. Germline V gene data show CDR1 as MNHEY and CDR2 as SVGAGI. Trimming took 0 bases from V and 4 from J; bases not matched to a gene: 5. CDR3 nucleotide sequence: TGTGCCAGCAGTTACTCGAGGGCGGGAGGGTCAGATACGCAGTATTTT. Translation gives CASSYSRAGGSDTQYF.